These T cell receptor beta chains were read from a single sample in a study of T cells in Graves' hyperthyroidism and ophthalmopathy. TCRdb ran MiXCR on the multiplex PCR reads and lists one entry per CDR3 protein. The sample contains more than 500,000 distinct CDR3 sequences, over 45% of which appear only once. The sequenced sample was peripheral blood or thyroid tissue (not recorded which). Receptor source: an adult woman with Graves' disease, either hyperthyroidism or ophthalmopathy (not recorded which). The CDR3 runs from the conserved cysteine through the conserved F or W.

>TRBJ1-4|TRBV7-8
CASSLDRTSGNVFF
>TRBJ1-6|TRBV20-1
CSAGRRGQPLHF
>TRBJ2-7|TRBV2
CACSARPGPAEQYF
>TRBJ1-6|TRBV4-3
CASSQDVADSYNSPLHF
>TRBJ2-5|TRBV7-9
CASSYRTGHRETQYF
>TRBJ2-5|TRBV7-3
CASSLTPQAGGETQYF
>TRBJ2-6|TRBV7-9
CASSLSVGVGANVLTF
>TRBJ2-5|TRBV7-2
CASSMQGGGAETQYF
>TRBJ1-2|TRBV2
CASSEAVPGQPGDYGYTF
>TRBJ1-1|TRBV7-2
CASSQKTGGTEAFF
>TRBJ2-2|TRBV24-1
CATRSSSGELFF
>TRBJ1-4|TRBV5-4
CASSRGTGVDEKLFF
>TRBJ2-6|TRBV25-1
CASSDPSAGANVLTF
>TRBJ1-2|TRBV25-1
CSAADDGYTF
>TRBJ1-1|TRBV4-1
CASSQEDREITEAFF
>TRBJ2-2|TRBV20-1
CSAISPGTSGSVVAGELFF
>TRBJ1-3|TRBV6-6
CASSRAYGTSGNTIYF
>TRBJ2-2|TRBV5-1
CASSQAAGTAHTGELFF
>TRBJ1-2|TRBV7-9
CASSPTTGSGYTF
>TRBJ2-1|TRBV10-3
CAISDGGTGGNEQFF
>TRBJ1-1|TRBV7-2
CASRRSTVMYTEAFF
>TRBJ1-4|TRBV24-1
CATSDSRDRMEEKLFF
>TRBJ1-1|TRBV7-9
CASSFVWPNTEAFF
>TRBJ2-5|TRBV7-6
CASSLGGARKETQYF
>TRBJ2-2|TRBV9
CASSVAGRGTGELFF
>TRBJ1-6|TRBV7-9
CASSFVGYNSPLHF
>TRBJ2-7|TRBV24-1
CATSFGQKVQYF
>TRBJ1-6|TRBV4-2
CASSQDLGRGNSPLHF
>TRBJ2-7|TRBV20-1
CSAETGDASSYEQYF
>TRBJ1-1|TRBV20-1
CSDETNGDTEAFF
>TRBJ2-7|TRBV2
CASSESKAAGQFEQYF
>TRBJ2-2|TRBV10-3
CAISDAAGVAGELFF
>TRBJ1-5|TRBV7-8
CASSLVGRENQPQHF
>TRBJ1-2|TRBV20-1
CSARAPDRDGYTF
>TRBJ1-2|TRBV29-1
CSVAETALPLNYGYTF
>TRBJ2-7|TRBV20-1
CSARGREEQYF
>TRBJ1-2|TRBV10-3
CAISEGYTF
>TRBJ1-2|TRBV15
CAASKEQGRNYGYTF
>TRBJ2-7|TRBV29-1
CSVEDPGRAYEQYF
>TRBJ1-1|TRBV7-9
CVSSSQGNTEAFF
>TRBJ2-3|TRBV7-9
CASSWTADTQYF
>TRBJ1-1|TRBV20-1
CSAIMSQGAVTEAFF
>TRBJ1-1|TRBV15
CATSRDFQADGAFF
>TRBJ1-4|TRBV19
CASSWGTSTNEKLFF
>TRBJ1-5|TRBV20-1
CSARADRGDQPQHF
>TRBJ1-3|TRBV7-3
CASSPGLRSGNTIYF
>TRBJ1-5|TRBV2
CASTDRGRNQPQHF
>TRBJ1-4|TRBV7-9
CASSSDGTATNEKLFF
>TRBJ2-3|TRBV12-3/TRBV12-4
CASSPRDGRTDTQYF
>TRBJ1-4|TRBV7-9
CASSPGDRGNEKLFF
>TRBJ2-2|TRBV7-7
CASSLMDTGELFF
>TRBJ1-2|TRBV10-3
CAISEPGANYRGF
>TRBJ1-5|TRBV20-1
CSATIPTGRGYSNQPQHF
>TRBJ2-2|TRBV20-1
CSAGGTSPNTGELFF
>TRBJ1-6|TRBV7-3
CASQTLTKNSPLHF
>TRBJ2-7|TRBV7-9
CASSSGTPKSYEQYF
>TRBJ1-1|TRBV15
CATSGAGTEAFF
>TRBJ2-2|TRBV27
CASSLPGNTGELFF